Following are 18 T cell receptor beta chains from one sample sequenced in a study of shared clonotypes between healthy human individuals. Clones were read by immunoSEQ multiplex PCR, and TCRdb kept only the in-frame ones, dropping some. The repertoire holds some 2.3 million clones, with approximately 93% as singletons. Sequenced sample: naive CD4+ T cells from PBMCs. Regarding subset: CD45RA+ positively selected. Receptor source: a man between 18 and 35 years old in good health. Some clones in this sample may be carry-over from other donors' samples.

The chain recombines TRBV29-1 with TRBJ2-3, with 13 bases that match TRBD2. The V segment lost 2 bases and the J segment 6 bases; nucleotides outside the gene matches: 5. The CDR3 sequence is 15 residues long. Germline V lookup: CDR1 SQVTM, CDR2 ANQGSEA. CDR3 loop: CSVERTSGRVDTQYF. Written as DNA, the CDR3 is TGCAGCGTTGAAAGGACTAGCGGGAGAGTTGATACGCAGTATTTT.

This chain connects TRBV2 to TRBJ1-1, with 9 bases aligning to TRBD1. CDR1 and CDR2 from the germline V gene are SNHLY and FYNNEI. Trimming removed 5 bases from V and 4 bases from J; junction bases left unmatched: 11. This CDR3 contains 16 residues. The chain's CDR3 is CASSLWDRVSRTEAFF. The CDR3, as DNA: TGTGCCAGCAGTTTGTGGGACAGGGTTAGTCGCACTGAAGCTTTCTTT.

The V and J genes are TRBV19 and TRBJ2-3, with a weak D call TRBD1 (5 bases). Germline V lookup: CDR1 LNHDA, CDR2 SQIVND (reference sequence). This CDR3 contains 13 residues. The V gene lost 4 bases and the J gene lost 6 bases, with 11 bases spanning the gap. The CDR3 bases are TGTGCCAGTAGTACACTGTACAGGGATACGCAGTATTTT. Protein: CASSTLYRDTQYF.

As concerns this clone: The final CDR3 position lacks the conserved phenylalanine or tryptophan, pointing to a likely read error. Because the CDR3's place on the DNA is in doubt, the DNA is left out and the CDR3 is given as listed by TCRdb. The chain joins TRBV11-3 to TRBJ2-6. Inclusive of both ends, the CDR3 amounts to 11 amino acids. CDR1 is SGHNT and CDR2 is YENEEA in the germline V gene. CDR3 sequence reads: CASTYLGSGGR.

Here the CDR3 DNA reads TGTGCCAGCAGTTTATATGCTAGCGGGAGTGGGCAGTACTTC. Encoded protein: CASSLYASGSGQYF. The J gene is TRBJ2-7, the V gene TRBV28; 10 nucleotides align to TRBD2. CDR1 is MDHEN, CDR2 SYDVKM, per germline. The CDR3 contains 14 residues. V lost 1 base and J lost 9; bases outside the gene matches: 6.

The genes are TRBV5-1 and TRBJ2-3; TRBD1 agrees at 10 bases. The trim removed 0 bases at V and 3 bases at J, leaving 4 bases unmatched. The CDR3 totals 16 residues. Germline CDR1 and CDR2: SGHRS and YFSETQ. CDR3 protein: CASSLAPGQGTDTQYF. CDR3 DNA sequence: TGCGCCAGCAGCTTGGCTCCGGGACAGGGGACAGATACGCAGTATTTT.

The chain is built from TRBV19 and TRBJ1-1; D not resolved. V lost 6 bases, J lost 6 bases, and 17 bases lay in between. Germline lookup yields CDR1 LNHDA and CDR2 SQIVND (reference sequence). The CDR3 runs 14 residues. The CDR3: CASRKDRWVAEAFF. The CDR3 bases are TGTGCCAGTAGGAAGGACCGCTGGGTCGCTGAAGCTTTCTTT.

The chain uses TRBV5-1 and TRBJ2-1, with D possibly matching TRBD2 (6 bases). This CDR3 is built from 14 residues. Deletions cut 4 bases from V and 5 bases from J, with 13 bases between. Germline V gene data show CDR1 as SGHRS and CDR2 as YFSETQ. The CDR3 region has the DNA TGCGCCAGCAGCCCGTCGGGGAGGCACAATGAGCAGTTCTTC. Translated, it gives CASSPSGRHNEQFF.

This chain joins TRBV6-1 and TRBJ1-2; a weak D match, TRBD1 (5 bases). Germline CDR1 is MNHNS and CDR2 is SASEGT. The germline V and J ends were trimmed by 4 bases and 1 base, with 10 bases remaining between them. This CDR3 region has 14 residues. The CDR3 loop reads CASSAAGSNYGYTF. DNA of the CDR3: TGTGCCAGCAGTGCGGCAGGGAGTAACTATGGCTACACCTTC.

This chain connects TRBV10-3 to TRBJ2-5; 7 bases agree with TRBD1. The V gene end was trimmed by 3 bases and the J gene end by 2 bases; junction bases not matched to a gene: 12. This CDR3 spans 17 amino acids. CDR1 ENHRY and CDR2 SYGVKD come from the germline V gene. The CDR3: CAISDSGQSNSQETQYF. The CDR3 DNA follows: TGTGCCATCAGTGACTCGGGACAGAGTAATTCTCAAGAGACCCAGTACTTC.

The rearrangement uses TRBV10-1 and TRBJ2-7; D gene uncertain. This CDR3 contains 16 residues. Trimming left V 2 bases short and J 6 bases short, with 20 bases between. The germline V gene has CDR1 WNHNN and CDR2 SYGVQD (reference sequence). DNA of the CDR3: TGCGCCAGCAGTGAGGGCCTGGCGGCTTCGACGGCCGAGCAGTACTTC. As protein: CASSEGLAASTAEQYF.

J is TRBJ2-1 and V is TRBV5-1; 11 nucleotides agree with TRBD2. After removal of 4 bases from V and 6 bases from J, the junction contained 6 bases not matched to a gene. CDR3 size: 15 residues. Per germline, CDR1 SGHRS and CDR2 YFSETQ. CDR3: CASSPVAGGVNEQFF. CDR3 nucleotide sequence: TGCGCCAGCAGCCCTGTAGCGGGAGGGGTCAATGAGCAGTTCTTC.

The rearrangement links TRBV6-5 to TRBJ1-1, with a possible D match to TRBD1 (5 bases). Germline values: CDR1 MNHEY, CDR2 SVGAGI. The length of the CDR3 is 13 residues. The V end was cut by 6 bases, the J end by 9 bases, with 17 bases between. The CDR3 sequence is CASRTETTYKAFF. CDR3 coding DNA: TGTGCCAGCAGGACAGAGACGACATATAAAGCTTTCTTT.

The CDR3 sequence: CASSPSTGSYNEQFF. CDR3 DNA sequence: TGTGCCAGCAGCCCCTCGACAGGGTCCTACAATGAGCAGTTCTTC. The chain is built from TRBV7-3 and TRBJ2-1, with 7 bases that match TRBD1. The V and J ends lost 5 bases and 1 base, in that order; junction bases with no gene match: 5. This CDR3 is built from 15 residues. The germline CDR1 and CDR2 sequences are SGHTA and FQGTGA.

The chain's CDR3 is CASTSRAAYWGSEQYF. The CDR3 region has the DNA TGTGCCAGCACCTCCAGAGCCGCATATTGGGGATCCGAGCAGTACTTC. This chain connects TRBV5-6 to TRBJ2-7, with D unclear. CDR3 length: 16 residues. The V and J ends lost 6 bases and 6 bases respectively, with 25 bases between them. Germline V lookup: CDR1 SGHDT, CDR2 YYEEEE.

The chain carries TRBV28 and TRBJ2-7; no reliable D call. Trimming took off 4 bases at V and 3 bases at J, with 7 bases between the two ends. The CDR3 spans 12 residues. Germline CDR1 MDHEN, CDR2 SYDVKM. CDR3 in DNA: TGTGCCAGCAGTTCCCTAGGCTACGAGCAGTACTTC. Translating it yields CASSSLGYEQYF.

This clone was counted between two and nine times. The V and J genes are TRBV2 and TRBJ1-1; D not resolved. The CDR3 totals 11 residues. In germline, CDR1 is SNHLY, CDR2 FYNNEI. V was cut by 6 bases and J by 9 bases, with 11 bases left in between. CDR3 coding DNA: TGTGCCAGCAGGGCAGGCAGTAAAGCTTTCTTT. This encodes CASRAGSKAFF.

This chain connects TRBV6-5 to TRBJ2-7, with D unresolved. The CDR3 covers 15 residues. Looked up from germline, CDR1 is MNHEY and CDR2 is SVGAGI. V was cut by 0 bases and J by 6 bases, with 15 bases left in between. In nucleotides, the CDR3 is TGTGCCAGCAGTTACTCAGGCCCTGGAGTTTCCGAGCAGTACTTC. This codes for CASSYSGPGVSEQYF.